This TCR beta chain is from a study of cytomegalovirus exposure and HLA in healthy donors. This CDR3 is built from 14 residues. This clone has a single count. Primers: 60 Vbeta forward and 13 Jbeta reverse. Libraries were prepared by immunoSEQ multiplex PCR; TCRdb keeps only in-frame clonotypes and omits some of them. Altogether about 120,000 clones are present, less than 80% being singletons, with the ten largest covering 3% to 4.5%. The receptor's source is a man in his forties in good health and CMV-seropositive. V gene TRBV7-5 combines with J gene TRBJ2-5; the table's D call, TRBD2, has no DNA check behind it. TRBV7-5 is annotated as a pseudogene. Material for sequencing was PBMCs. CDR3 sequence reads: CARRAGQEQETQYF. CDR3 DNA sequence: TGTGCCAGGAGAGCGGGCCAGGAACAAGAGACCCAGTACTTC.